The source of this T cell receptor (beta chain) is a study of PD-L1 blockade in urothelial cancer. Whole-study context: Most patients, about 85% of the roughly 30, were males with bladder-origin cancer. Points from the study as a whole: Below-median TCR clonality that was measured in pretreatment blood predicted better survival.

Sequenced by immunoSEQ multiplex PCR; TCRdb stores in-frame clones only, minus some. Of just under 40,000 clones listed, roughly 91% were seen once; the top ten hold about 1.9%. Patients' cancers were locally advanced or metastatic urothelial carcinomas. Patient sample counts ranged from 1 to 8, pretreatment and on-treatment. The V segment lost 3 bases and the J segment 7 bases; nucleotides outside the gene matches: 14. The V gene's germline CDR1 is LNHNV and CDR2 YYDKDF (reference sequence). CDR3 size: 17 residues. Of note for this clone: Its target is not known.

Sample: PBMCs, taken around atezolizumab (anti-PD-L1) treatment. The clonotype originates from a man in his 60s with urothelial cancer. This chain links TRBV15 with TRBJ2-1, with 8 bases lining up with TRBD2. This CDR3 is CATSSSKAGTRWNEQFF. Here the CDR3 DNA reads TGTGCCACCAGCAGCTCAAAAGCCGGGACTAGGTGGAATGAGCAGTTCTTC.